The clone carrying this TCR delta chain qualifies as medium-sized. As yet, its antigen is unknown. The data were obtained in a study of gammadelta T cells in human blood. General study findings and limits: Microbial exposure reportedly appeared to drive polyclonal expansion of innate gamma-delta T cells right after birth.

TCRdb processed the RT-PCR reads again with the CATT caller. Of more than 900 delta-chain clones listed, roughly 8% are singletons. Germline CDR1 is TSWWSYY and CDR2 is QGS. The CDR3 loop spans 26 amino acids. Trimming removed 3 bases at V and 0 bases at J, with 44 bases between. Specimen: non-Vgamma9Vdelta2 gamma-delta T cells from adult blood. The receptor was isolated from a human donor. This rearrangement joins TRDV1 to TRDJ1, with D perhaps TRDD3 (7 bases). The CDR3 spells CALGDLPRVVGYVEFKRWAYTDKLIF. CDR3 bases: TGTGCTCTTGGGGACCTTCCCAGAGTGGTTGGATACGTTGAGTTTAAGCGGTGGGCGTACACCGATAAACTCATCTTT.